The 30 T cell receptor beta chains below all came from one sample that was sequenced in a study of technical replicates of blood from several donors. Using immunoSEQ multiplex PCR, the repertoire was profiled, and TCRdb retains in-frame clones only, with some absent. The sample consists of 50,000 to 70,000 clones, roughly 91% of them appearing once. Material: PBMCs. Every receptor here comes from a human donor in good health. Some clones in this sample may be carry-over from other donors' samples.

This clone has just a few counts. This chain joins TRBV7-7 and TRBJ2-5; the match to TRBD1 covers 8 bases. The CDR3 consists of 14 residues. With 5 bases clipped from V and 5 bases from J, the junction kept 7 bases outside the gene matches. Germline CDR1 is SSHAT and CDR2 is FNYEAQ (reference sequence). As DNA, the CDR3 is TGTGCCAGCAGCCAGACAGGGGTAGGGGAGACCCAGTACTTC. This translates into CASSQTGVGETQYF.

V is TRBV7-8 and J is TRBJ1-5, with D perhaps matching TRBD1 (6 bases). Trimming removed 0 bases at V and 6 bases at J, with 15 bases between. CDR1 and CDR2 (germline): SGHVS, FQNEAQ. This CDR3 is built from 16 residues. CDR3 bases: TGTGCCAGCAGCTTAGCGGGGGGGGCATTGGGTCAGCCCCAGCATTTT. Encoded protein: CASSLAGGALGQPQHF.

This chain connects TRBV4-3 to TRBJ2-3, with D perhaps matching TRBD2 (6 bases). The CDR3 length is 15 residues. V dropped 1 base and J dropped 0 bases, with 8 bases sitting between them. The germline gives CDR1 LGHNA, CDR2 YSLEER. DNA for the CDR3: TGCGCCAGCAGCCAAGCGGGGGTGAGCACAGATACGCAGTATTTT. Amino acid sequence: CASSQAGVSTDTQYF.

The genes are TRBV30 and TRBJ2-1; unclear D gene. V was clipped by 5 bases and J by 0 bases, with 8 bases between them. This CDR3 has 13 amino acids. The germline gives CDR1 GTSNPN, CDR2 SVGIG (reference sequence). As DNA, the CDR3 is TGTGCCTGGGTGATTAGCTCCTACAATGAGCAGTTCTTC. It encodes CAWVISSYNEQFF. Together with reference TRBV30 and TRBJ2-1, the CDR3 gives the full variable domain: SQTIHQWPATLVQPVGSPLSLECTVEGTSNPNLYWYRQAAGRGLQLLFYSVGIGQISSEVPQNLSASRPQDRQFILSSKKLLLSDSGFYLCAWVISSYNEQFFGPGTRLTVL.

This clone has a handful of counts. This chain joins TRBV4-2 and TRBJ2-7, with TRBD1 matching 7 bases. The CDR3 length is 15 residues. The germline V gene encodes CDR1 LGHNA and CDR2 YNFKEQ. The V gene end was trimmed by 7 bases and the J gene end by 3 bases; junction bases not matched to a gene: 12. The CDR3 region has the DNA TGTGCCAGCACCATGGGGTACTCAGGGGGCTACGAGCAGTACTTC. It codes for CASTMGYSGGYEQYF.

CDR3 coding DNA: TGTGCCAGCAGGAGGGAGGGAGACAGGGGATGGCCCCAGCATTTT. It is translated as CASRREGDRGWPQHF. This sequence joins TRBV2 and TRBJ1-5, with 8 bases fitting TRBD1. Looked up from germline, CDR1 is SNHLY and CDR2 is FYNNEI. The CDR3 is made up of 15 amino acids. The V and J ends lost 6 bases and 9 bases, in that order; junction bases with no gene match: 13.

J is TRBJ2-5 and V is TRBV7-7; D possibly corresponds to TRBD2 (5 bases). CDR1 and CDR2 (germline): SSHAT, FNYEAQ (reference sequence). V dropped 1 base and J dropped 2 bases, with 8 bases sitting between them. The CDR3 is made up of 14 amino acids. As DNA, the CDR3 is TGTGCCAGCAGCTTAGGAGGGCGGCAAGAGACCCAGTACTTC. Residues: CASSLGGRQETQYF. The complete variable domain, with remaining parts taken from reference TRBV7-7 and TRBJ2-5, reads GAGVSQSPRYKVTKRGQDVTLRCDPISSHATLYWYQQALGQGPEFLTYFNYEAQPDKSGLPSDRFSAERPEGSISTLTIQRTEQRDSAMYRCASSLGGRQETQYFGPGTRLLVL.

The V call is TRBV19, the J call TRBJ1-2; 7 bases map to TRBD1. The CDR3 consists of 15 residues. The trim removed 7 bases at V and 3 bases at J, leaving 11 bases unmatched. CDR1 is LNHDA and CDR2 is SQIVND in the germline V gene (reference sequence). For the CDR3, the DNA is TGTGCCAGTAACCCGGGACAGAGCCTATACTATGGCTACACCTTC. As protein: CASNPGQSLYYGYTF.

The chain carries TRBV5-6 and TRBJ1-5; D is uncertain. The CDR3 spans 14 residues. V shed 3 bases and J shed 3 bases, with 10 bases lying between them. The V gene's germline CDR1 is SGHDT and CDR2 YYEEEE. The CDR3 bases are TGTGCCAGCAGCTGGGCGGGTCTCAATCAGCCCCAGCATTTT. Translating gives CASSWAGLNQPQHF. Filled out from reference TRBV5-6 and TRBJ1-5, the complete variable domain reads DAGVTQSPTHLIKTRGQQVTLRCSPKSGHDTVSWYQQALGQGPQFIFQYYEEEERQRGNFPDRFSGHQFPNYSSELNVNALLLGDSALYLCASSWAGLNQPQHFGDGTRLSIL.

This chain connects TRBV5-1 to TRBJ2-1; TRBD2 agrees at 14 bases. Trimming removed 0 bases from V and 8 bases from J; junction bases left unmatched: 4. Germline V lookup: CDR1 SGHRS, CDR2 YFSETQ. This CDR3 contains 16 residues. CDR3 bases: TGCGCCAGCAGCTTGGGACTAGCGGGGGGGCCGGATGAGCAGTTCTTC. It specifies CASSLGLAGGPDEQFF.

The chain combines TRBV5-1 with TRBJ2-5; the D is unclear. The germline CDR1 and CDR2 sequences are SGHRS and YFSETQ. This CDR3 has 13 residues. V was clipped by 0 bases and J by 5 bases, with 8 bases between them. This CDR3 reads CASSLDLPETQYF. CDR3 DNA sequence: TGCGCCAGCAGCTTGGACCTACCGGAGACCCAGTACTTC.

The CDR3 DNA reads as TGTGCCATCAGTGACCCGGGACTACCTTACGGCGAGCAGTACTTC. Amino acids: CAISDPGLPYGEQYF. The V call is TRBV10-3, the J call TRBJ2-7; 7 nucleotides align to TRBD2. With 3 bases clipped from V and 6 bases from J, the junction kept 11 bases outside the gene matches. Germline CDR1 ENHRY, CDR2 SYGVKD. The CDR3 spans 15 residues.

V gene TRBV27 combines with J gene TRBJ1-2; D not certain. V lost 3 bases and J 0 bases, leaving 8 bases between the germline ends. Germline V CDR1 and CDR2: MNHEY, SMNVEV (reference sequence). The CDR3 is made up of 14 amino acids. The CDR3 loop reads CASSLAGTNYGYTF. The DNA of the CDR3 is TGTGCCAGCAGTTTGGCGGGGACTAACTATGGCTACACCTTC.

The rearrangement joins TRBV5-6 to TRBJ2-5; 10 nucleotides agree with TRBD2. The junction had 9 bases not matched to a gene; V was cut back by 0 bases and J by 7 bases. Germline loops: CDR1 SGHDT, CDR2 YYEEEE. The CDR3 has 16 residues. CDR3 sequence (DNA): TGTGCCAGCAGCTTGGTTGGTCTAGCGGGGGTGGTGACCCAGTACTTC. Translating gives CASSLVGLAGVVTQYF.

This sequence joins TRBV28 and TRBJ2-5; D is possibly TRBD2 (6 bases). The V and J ends lost 2 bases and 2 bases respectively, with 12 bases between them. The CDR3 is 15 amino acids. Germline loops: CDR1 MDHEN, CDR2 SYDVKM. CDR3 bases: TGTGCCAGCAGTTTACCAGGACTACCTCAAGAGACCCAGTACTTC. This translates into CASSLPGLPQETQYF.

The count of this clone is one. This chain uses TRBV29-1 with TRBJ2-1, with D possibly matching TRBD1 (6 bases). The germline V gene encodes CDR1 SQVTM and CDR2 ANQGSEA. The CDR3 is 13 residues long. Trimming shortened V by 4 bases and J by 7 bases, and 14 bases separated the two germline ends. The CDR3 protein is CSVGITGRNEQFF. The CDR3 DNA follows: TGCAGCGTTGGAATCACAGGGCGGAATGAGCAGTTCTTC.

The chain couples TRBV19 to TRBJ2-2; D is perhaps TRBD1 (6 bases). Germline CDR1 is LNHDA and CDR2 is SQIVND (reference sequence). With 3 bases removed from V and 3 bases from J, the gap between germline ends came to 14 bases. The CDR3 runs to 16 residues. The DNA of the CDR3 is TGTGCCAGTAGTATTTCAGGGACACTAGACACCGGGGAGCTGTTTTTT. Translating gives CASSISGTLDTGELFF.

The gene calls are TRBV5-8 and TRBJ1-5; no clear D. The CDR3 runs 19 residues. Deletions cut 0 bases from V and 3 bases from J, with 22 bases between. Germline assignment: CDR1 SGHTS and CDR2 YDEGEE. CDR3: CASSLAGLVAFWANQPQHF. In DNA form, the CDR3 reads TGTGCCAGCAGCTTGGCTGGTTTGGTGGCATTTTGGGCCAATCAGCCCCAGCATTTT.

This chain links TRBV30 with TRBJ1-1; D is unresolved. The CDR3 totals 13 residues. Germline V lookup: CDR1 GTSNPN, CDR2 SVGIG (reference sequence). Trimming removed 5 bases from V and 0 bases from J, with 10 bases in between. CDR3 sequence: CAWATNMNTEAFF. Written as DNA, the CDR3 is TGTGCCTGGGCGACAAACATGAACACTGAAGCTTTCTTT.

V usage is TRBV6-5 and J usage is TRBJ2-7; TRBD2 matches 13 bases. This CDR3 contains 14 residues. Per germline, CDR1 MNHEY and CDR2 SVGAGI. J lost 2 bases, V lost 7 bases, and 2 bases had no gene match. In DNA form, the CDR3 reads TGTGCCAGCAAAGGACTAGCGGGAGCCTACGAGCAGTACTTC. Its translation is CASKGLAGAYEQYF.

This clone was observed a single time. V usage is TRBV9 and J usage is TRBJ1-4, with TRBD1 matching over 7 bases. Trimming at V came to 4 bases and at J to 8 bases, leaving 8 bases not matched to a gene. CDR1 and CDR2 from the germline V gene are SGDLS and YYNGEE. The CDR3 is made up of 14 amino acids. The CDR3 DNA reads as TGTGCCAGCAGCCCAGGGGGGCTCGAGGAAAAACTGTTTTTT. Translated, it gives CASSPGGLEEKLFF.

V is TRBV6-1 and J is TRBJ2-7, with no clear D. The germline CDR1 and CDR2 sequences are MNHNS and SASEGT. V dropped 0 bases and J dropped 3 bases, with 3 bases sitting between them. The CDR3 length is 12 residues. Here the CDR3 reads CASSEARYEQYF. The CDR3 DNA is TGTGCCAGCAGTGAAGCCCGCTACGAGCAGTACTTC.

This chain links TRBV4-1 with TRBJ2-5; the match to TRBD1 covers 7 bases. Looked up from germline, CDR1 is MGHRA and CDR2 is YSYEKL. CDR3 size: 15 residues. V lost 2 bases and J lost 4; bases outside the gene matches: 7. Written as DNA, the CDR3 is TGCGCCAGCAGCCAAACAACAGGGGCGCCAGAGACCCAGTACTTC. This translates into CASSQTTGAPETQYF.

V is TRBV2 and J is TRBJ2-5, with 15 nucleotides matching TRBD2. Germline V gene sequence: CDR1 SNHLY, CDR2 FYNNEI. V shed 5 bases, J shed 2 bases, and the junction held 6 bases outside the gene matches. This CDR3 has 17 amino acids. DNA of the CDR3: TGTGCCAGCAGTTGGACTAGCGGGGGGGCGGGGCAAGAGACCCAGTACTTC. It yields the protein CASSWTSGGAGQETQYF.

The chain recombines TRBV6-6 with TRBJ2-7, with TRBD1 identical over 9 bases. Germline-derived CDR1 and CDR2 are MNHNY and SVGAGI (reference sequence). This CDR3 spans 15 amino acids. V lost 6 bases and J lost 2; bases outside the gene matches: 8. In DNA form, the CDR3 reads TGTGCCAGCAGCCGCGGACAGGGGCAAACCTACGAGCAGTACTTC. It translates to CASSRGQGQTYEQYF.

This clone was recorded only once. The V gene is TRBV29-1, the J gene TRBJ1-1; 7 nucleotides agree with TRBD1. J lost 7 bases, V lost 7 bases, and 6 bases had no gene match. The CDR3 length is 11 residues. Germline V CDR1 and CDR2: SQVTM, ANQGSEA. CDR3 DNA sequence: TGCAGCGCTAAGGGGGCGGGTGAAGCTTTCTTT. It translates to CSAKGAGEAFF.

V gene TRBV7-2 combines with J gene TRBJ1-1; 7 positions match TRBD1. This CDR3 is 14 amino acids long. Germline CDR1 and CDR2: SGHTA and FQGNSA. V lost 1 base and J lost 3; bases outside the gene matches: 2. In nucleotides, the CDR3 is TGTGCCAGCAGCTTAGGGACAGGATACACTGAAGCTTTCTTT. This encodes CASSLGTGYTEAFF. Complete variable domain (other parts from reference TRBV7-2 and TRBJ1-1): GAGVSQSPSNKVTEKGKDVELRCDPISGHTALYWYRQSLGQGLEFLIYFQGNSAPDKSGLPSDRFSAERTGGSVSTLTIQRTQQEDSAVYLCASSLGTGYTEAFFGQGTRLTVV.

CDR3 amino acids: CASSLAGKTSSYNSPLHF. CDR3 nucleotides: TGTGCCAGCAGCTTGGCCGGGAAGACTAGCTCCTATAATTCACCCCTCCACTTT. J is TRBJ1-6 and V is TRBV5-4, with D unclear. V was pared by 0 bases and J by 0 bases, with 13 bases between. The CDR3 runs to 18 residues. Germline V gene data show CDR1 as SGHNT and CDR2 as YYREEE (reference sequence).

V usage is TRBV4-3 and J usage is TRBJ1-1; 8 nucleotides match TRBD1. Losses at the gene ends were 4 bases for V and 2 bases for J; bases not matched to a gene: 3. Germline V gene data show CDR1 as LGHNA and CDR2 as YSLEER. The CDR3 is made up of 14 amino acids. CDR3 amino acids: CASSLGQANTEAFF. In DNA, the CDR3 is TGCGCCAGCAGCCTGGGACAGGCAAACACTGAAGCTTTCTTT.

The rearrangement joins TRBV2 to TRBJ2-7; TRBD2 might be the D (5 bases). Germline assignment: CDR1 SNHLY and CDR2 FYNNEI. Trimming took off 0 bases at V and 7 bases at J, with 13 bases between the two ends. The CDR3 is 14 amino acids. The CDR3 nucleotides read TGTGCCAGCAGTGAAGCGCTTCGGCGAGGGGAGCAGTACTTC. Protein product: CASSEALRRGEQYF. Using reference TRBV2 and TRBJ2-7 for the parts outside the CDR3, the full variable domain is EPEVTQTPSHQVTQMGQEVILRCVPISNHLYFYWYRQILGQKVEFLVSFYNNEISEKSEIFDDQFSVERPDGSNFTLKIRSTKLEDSAMYFCASSEALRRGEQYFGPGTRLTVT.